This T cell receptor beta chain stems from a study of T cell responses to AZD1222 COVID-19 vaccine. Broader study findings: A mostly white British donor set with more females was recruited, and clonal diversity was possibly underestimated. Nearly half of spike-specific TCRs reportedly go after variant regions that carry no mutations. The number of AZD1222 recipients seropositive at baseline was only five to seven.

The assay was immunoSEQ multiplex PCR, and TCRdb's table has in-frame clones only and misses some. The table shows around 150,000 clones, with 75% to 95% occurring only once. The CDR3 sequence is 14 residues long. CDR1 and CDR2 (germline): MNHEY, SMNVEV (reference sequence). Trimming took off 7 bases at V and 8 bases at J, with 17 bases between the two ends. In its sample, this clone was seen once. Its antigen is not known. Sequencing used peripheral blood, obtained 28 days after the second AZD1222 dose. The source is an adult who received the AZD1222 COVID-19 vaccine. The V and J genes are TRBV27 and TRBJ1-4, with D possibly matching TRBD1 (5 bases). The CDR3 sequence is CASKDWGSAEKLFF. The CDR3 DNA is TGTGCCAGCAAAGATTGGGGGAGTGCCGAAAAACTGTTTTTT.